This passage covers 21 T cell receptor beta chains from one sample sequenced in a study of blood T cell repertoires in COVID-19. Here immunoSEQ multiplex PCR was the method, and the copy in TCRdb shows in-frame clones only, minus some. The data show some 70,000 clones, with approximately 86% seen just once and more than 15% held by the top ten. The specimen sequenced was peripheral blood. All receptors come from a man aged 35 to 55 with COVID-19, enrolled during active disease.

V usage is TRBV6-5 and J usage is TRBJ1-4, with D perhaps TRBD1 (5 bases). CDR1 MNHEY and CDR2 SVGAGI come from the germline V gene. The length of the CDR3 is 14 residues. Trimming pared 4 bases from V and 0 bases from J, leaving 6 bases between. In DNA form, the CDR3 reads TGTGCCAGCAGTTTGACAGCAACTAATGAAAAACTGTTTTTT. Its translation is CASSLTATNEKLFF.

This clone was seen only a few times. V and J are TRBV4-1 and TRBJ2-7, with a weak D call TRBD2 (5 bases). The length of the CDR3 is 16 residues. Germline values: CDR1 MGHRA, CDR2 YSYEKL. Trimming shortened V by 3 bases and J by 3 bases, and 18 bases separated the two germline ends. CDR3 loop: CASSHREALGGYEQYF. In DNA form, the CDR3 reads TGCGCCAGCAGCCATAGAGAGGCTTTAGGAGGCTACGAGCAGTACTTC.

The V gene is TRBV7-9, the J gene TRBJ2-5; the D gene is possibly TRBD1 (6 bases). Looked up from germline, CDR1 is SEHNR and CDR2 is FQNEAQ (reference sequence). Trimming removed 8 bases from V and 1 base from J, with 14 bases in between. The CDR3 spans 14 residues. The CDR3 DNA reads TGTGCCAGCTCCGGCAGGGGCCCCCAAGAGACCCAGTACTTC. It codes for CASSGRGPQETQYF.

V is TRBV3-1 (or the pseudogene TRBV3-2) and J is TRBJ1-2, with TRBD1 matching 7 bases. The CDR3 is made up of 12 amino acids. Germline loops: CDR1 LGHDT, CDR2 YNNKEL (reference sequence). Germline trimming cut 4 bases from V and 6 bases from J; bases unmatched to any gene: 2. The CDR3 DNA reads TGTGCCAGCAGCCTGGGGACAGATGGCTACACCTTC. Its translation: CASSLGTDGYTF.

This clone was recorded only once. The V call is TRBV12-3 or TRBV12-4, the J call TRBJ2-1; weak D call: TRBD1 (5 bases). CDR3 size: 13 residues. The V gene lost 3 bases and the J gene lost 7 bases, with 10 bases spanning the gap. The DNA for the CDR3 is TGTGCCAGCAGTTTCGCAGGGCGGAATGAGCAGTTCTTC. Translated, it gives CASSFAGRNEQFF.

The table lists this clone with a count of one. The chain joins TRBV7-9 to TRBJ1-2; a weak D match, TRBD1 (5 bases). Germline CDR1 SEHNR, CDR2 FQNEAQ (reference sequence). This CDR3 contains 14 residues. The V end was cut by 1 base, the J end by 3 bases, with 9 bases between. In DNA form, the CDR3 reads TGTGCCAGCAGCTTAGAGGAGACAGACTATGGCTACACCTTC. Translation gives CASSLEETDYGYTF.

CDR3 nucleotide sequence: TGTGCCAGCAGCTCCCAGCAGACAGGGAAAACCTACGAGCAGTACTTC. This sequence encodes CASSSQQTGKTYEQYF. The chain uses TRBV5-4 and TRBJ2-7; 7 nucleotides line up with TRBD1. The germline CDR1 and CDR2 sequences are SGHNT and YYREEE (reference sequence). The V gene end was trimmed by 3 bases and the J gene end by 2 bases; junction bases not matched to a gene: 11. This CDR3 comprises 16 residues.

The rearrangement uses TRBV6-6 and TRBJ1-6; weak D call: TRBD1 (5 bases). There are 15 residues in the CDR3. V was pared by 6 bases and J by 7 bases, with 16 bases between. Germline values: CDR1 MNHNY, CDR2 SVGAGI (reference sequence). CDR3 bases: TGTGCCAGCAGCAACCAGGGAGGGAACAATTCACCCCTCCACTTT. This gives the protein CASSNQGGNNSPLHF.

The CDR3 DNA follows: TGCGCCAGCAGCTCCACAGGACAGGGGGATAGGATGTCCTACGAGCAGTACTTC. Encoded protein: CASSSTGQGDRMSYEQYF. J is TRBJ2-7 and V is TRBV5-1; 10 bases are shared with TRBD1. The V segment lost 3 bases and the J segment 1 base; nucleotides outside the gene matches: 13. This CDR3 comprises 18 residues. Germline V gives CDR1 SGHRS, CDR2 YFSETQ.

The chain has TRBV7-9 and TRBJ2-6; D perhaps matches TRBD2 (7 bases). Germline V lookup: CDR1 SEHNR, CDR2 FQNEAQ (reference sequence). V was clipped by 5 bases and J by 4 bases, with 15 bases between them. There are 16 residues in the CDR3. The CDR3 reads CASSPFGGRGANVLTF. Here the CDR3 DNA reads TGTGCCAGCAGCCCATTCGGGGGGCGCGGGGCCAACGTCCTGACTTTC. The full variable domain, in which reference TRBV7-9 and TRBJ2-6 provide the parts outside the CDR3, is DTGVSQNPRHKITKRGQNVTFRCDPISEHNRLYWYRQTLGQGPEFLTYFQNEAQLEKSRLLSDRFSAERPKGSFSTLEIQRTEQGDSAMYLCASSPFGGRGANVLTFGAGSRLTVL.

This chain links TRBV5-4 with TRBJ2-2; 7 nucleotides align to TRBD1. The CDR3 is 15 residues long. Trimming at V came to 4 bases and at J to 5 bases, leaving 8 bases not matched to a gene. Per the germline V gene, CDR1 is SGHNT and CDR2 is YYREEE (reference sequence). This chain's CDR3 is CASSQRGRGTGELFF. The DNA of the CDR3 is TGTGCCAGCAGCCAGAGGGGGCGTGGGACCGGGGAGCTGTTTTTT. The variable domain in full, with the rest retrieved from reference TRBV5-4 and TRBJ2-2, is ETGVTQSPTHLIKTRGQQVTLRCSSQSGHNTVSWYQQALGQGPQFIFQYYREEENGRGNFPPRFSGLQFPNYSSELNVNALELDDSALYLCASSQRGRGTGELFFGEGSRLTVL.

The chain uses TRBV7-2 and TRBJ2-5, with 7 bases aligning to TRBD2. V was clipped by 3 bases and J by 2 bases; unmatched bases: 6. This CDR3 is 15 amino acids long. Germline CDR1 SGHTA, CDR2 FQGNSA. CDR3 DNA: TGTGCCAGCAGCTTCGCGGCGGGAGAACAAGAGACCCAGTACTTC. This encodes CASSFAAGEQETQYF.

The V and J genes are TRBV20-1 and TRBJ1-1; 11 bases line up with TRBD1. V shed 3 bases, J shed 6 bases, and the junction held 9 bases outside the gene matches. Germline V gives CDR1 DFQATT, CDR2 SNEGSKA (reference sequence). This CDR3 spans 15 amino acids. DNA for the CDR3: TGCAGTGCTAGTCCCGGGACAGGGGGGAGAGCTGAAGCTTTCTTT. Its translation is CSASPGTGGRAEAFF.

The rearrangement links TRBV18 to TRBJ2-1, with TRBD2 matching 8 bases. V was clipped by 6 bases and J by 7 bases; unmatched bases: 14. The CDR3 runs to 16 residues. Germline V gene data show CDR1 as KGHSH and CDR2 as LQKENI. The CDR3 loop is CASSNRDNRGGNEQFF. CDR3 DNA sequence: TGTGCCAGCTCGAACCGGGACAACCGCGGGGGGAATGAGCAGTTCTTC.

A single count supports this clone. The gene calls are TRBV6-1 and TRBJ2-7, with D maybe TRBD2 (6 bases). Trimming removed 1 base at V and 4 bases at J, with 17 bases between. The CDR3 loop spans 16 amino acids. Germline V CDR1 and CDR2: MNHNS, SASEGT. This CDR3 reads CASSEEGTVAGYEQYF. The CDR3 coding sequence is TGTGCCAGCAGTGAAGAGGGGACGGTGGCGGGGTACGAGCAGTACTTC.

The chain has TRBV28 and TRBJ1-2, with 12 nucleotides matching TRBD1. Germline values: CDR1 MDHEN, CDR2 SYDVKM. The ends lost 5 bases at V and 5 bases at J; junction bases unmatched: 6. CDR3 length equals 15 residues. The DNA of the CDR3 is TGTGCCAGCAGTGCGGGACAGGGGGCTGGGTATGGCTACACCTTC. Translated, it gives CASSAGQGAGYGYTF.

The V and J genes are TRBV9 and TRBJ2-5; 11 bases map to TRBD2. CDR1 is SGDLS, CDR2 YYNGEE, per germline. The CDR3 covers 16 residues. The V and J ends lost 4 bases and 5 bases, in that order; junction bases with no gene match: 10. The CDR3 DNA follows: TGTGCCAGCAGCCCAAGGGTAGCGGGGGGGTTGGAGACCCAGTACTTC. Amino acids: CASSPRVAGGLETQYF.

Only one count was recorded for this clone. The chain uses TRBV5-1 and TRBJ2-3; weak D call: TRBD1 (7 bases). The germline CDR1 and CDR2 sequences are SGHRS and YFSETQ. V was shortened by 0 bases and J by 6 bases, with 14 bases between the two germline ends. The CDR3 has 15 residues. This CDR3 reads CASSLDGRGVDTQYF. The CDR3 nucleotides read TGCGCCAGCAGCTTGGACGGCAGGGGGGTGGATACGCAGTATTTT.

V and J are TRBV5-1 and TRBJ2-5; D perhaps matches TRBD2 (6 bases). The CDR3 contains 16 residues. The germline V and J ends were trimmed by 4 bases and 3 bases, with 19 bases remaining between them. The germline gives CDR1 SGHRS, CDR2 YFSETQ. CDR3 sequence reads: CASSGVGGVREETQYF. DNA for the CDR3: TGCGCCAGCAGCGGGGTCGGAGGGGTAAGGGAAGAGACCCAGTACTTC.

The CDR3 DNA reads TGTGCCAGCAGCCAGGCGACTAGCAGTGAGCAGTTCTTC. Its protein is CASSQATSSEQFF. This chain joins TRBV4-2 and TRBJ2-1; 7 nucleotides align to TRBD2. CDR1 is LGHNA and CDR2 is YNFKEQ in the germline V gene. The CDR3 loop spans 13 amino acids. V shed 3 bases and J 9 bases; nucleotides not matched to a gene: 5.

The chain couples TRBV28 to TRBJ1-3; TRBD1 matches at 9 bases. This CDR3 has 15 amino acids. Germline assignment: CDR1 MDHEN and CDR2 SYDVKM. V lost 4 bases, J lost 4 bases, and 5 bases stayed unmatched. The chain's CDR3 is CASSSGGQGGNTIYF. In DNA, the CDR3 is TGTGCCAGCAGTTCAGGAGGACAGGGGGGAAACACCATATATTTT.